The entry below describes one T cell receptor (beta chain). This entry is derived from a study of blood T cell repertoires in COVID-19. The wider study: Spain, Italy and the United States supplied samples that represented acute and convalescent COVID-19. Sample material is recorded as cDNA or gDNA derived from T cells, B-cell-depleted T cells, or PBMCs.

The protocol was immunoSEQ multiplex PCR, while the TCRdb copy is restricted to in-frame clones and leaves out a portion. Here the sample spans over 100,000 clones, roughly 79% being singletons. The CDR3 is made up of 16 amino acids. The germline gives CDR1 MNHEY, CDR2 SMNVEV (reference sequence). J lost 0 bases, V lost 1 base, and 3 bases had no gene match. The sample consisted of peripheral blood. V gene TRBV27 combines with J gene TRBJ2-1; 7 nucleotides line up with TRBD2. The source is a woman aged 60-75 years with active or convalescent COVID-19. CDR3 in DNA: TGTGCCAGCAGTTTATGGGGCGGGAGCTCCTACAATGAGCAGTTCTTC. Translating gives CASSLWGGSSYNEQFF.